These T cell receptor beta chains were read from a single sample in a study of T cell responses to AZD1222 COVID-19 vaccine. Produced via immunoSEQ multiplex PCR; TCRdb's table is partial and in-frame only. The sample lists more than 100,000 clones; around 87% were seen once. Sequencing was performed on peripheral blood, taken on day 0 of AZD1222 vaccination. Receptors were obtained from an adult in good health. The CDR3 runs from the conserved cysteine through the conserved F or W. The D gene is left open where the match is weak. Size is stated for part of the rows, as once, few or many counts, or as a class when the clone is expanded.

>TRBJ2-5|.|TRBV20-1|.
TGCAGTGCTAGTCCCCGAGACAGGCGCCAAGAGACCCAGTACTTC
CSASPRDRRQETQYF
>TRBJ1-5|.|TRBV27|.
TGTGCCAGCGGGGCGGCAGGGAGTAGCCAGCCCCAGCATTTT
CASGAAGSSQPQHF
>TRBJ1-2|.|TRBV12-3/TRBV12-4|.
TGTGCCAGCAGTTTATCCGGGACGGCCTACACCTTC
CASSLSGTAYTF
>TRBJ2-7|.|TRBV7-2|TRBD2
TGTGCCAGCAGCTCCAGGGCTAGCGGGGGTCATCAATACGAGCAGTACTTC
CASSSRASGGHQYEQYF
>TRBJ1-5|.|TRBV5-1|TRBD1
TGCGCCAGCAGCCCTGGTGTCCAGGGGGGTAATCAGCCCCAGCATTTT
CASSPGVQGGNQPQHF
>TRBJ1-5|.|TRBV7-6|TRBD1
TGTGCCAGCAGCTTAAGAGGCCAGGGGGGGTCTAGCAATCAGCCCCAGCATTTT
CASSLRGQGGSSNQPQHF
>TRBJ2-3|.|TRBV19|TRBD1
TGTGCCAGTAGGGGACAGGGGGCCGATACGCAGTATTTT
CASRGQGADTQYF
>TRBJ1-6|.|TRBV6-5|.
TGTGCCAGCCAGCCGGGGGCCTATAATTCACCCCTCCACTTT
CASQPGAYNSPLHF
>TRBJ2-1|.|TRBV7-3|TRBD2
TGTGCCAGCAGCGCGGGCGGGAGCCGCTACAATGAGCAGTTCTTC
CASSAGGSRYNEQFF
>TRBJ2-7|.|TRBV4-3|.
TGCGCCAGCAGCCAAGGAGGGAGAGGGTACGAGCAGTACTTC
CASSQGGRGYEQYF
>TRBJ2-3|.|TRBV6-5|.
TGTGCCAGCAGTCCGGACGGGACAGATACGCAGTATTTT
CASSPDGTDTQYF
>TRBJ2-3|.|TRBV29-1|TRBD2
TGCAGCGCCGGGGGGGCGGCGCAAGATACGCAGTATTTT
CSAGGAAQDTQYF
>TRBJ2-2|.|TRBV11-3|TRBD2
TGTGCCAGCAGCCAAGGACTAGCGGGGACCGGGGAGCTGTTTTTT
CASSQGLAGTGELFF
>TRBJ2-5|.|TRBV7-9|.
TGTGCCAGCAGCTTAGTCCGACGGTGGGAGACCCAGTACTTC
CASSLVRRWETQYF
>TRBJ2-3|.|TRBV7-8|TRBD2
TGTGCCAGCCGGGAGGGGCACGGCACAGATACGCAGTATTTT
CASREGHGTDTQYF
>TRBJ1-4|.|TRBV3-1/TRBV3-2|.
TGTGCCAGCAGCCGGGACGTAAATGAAAAACTGTTTTTT
CASSRDVNEKLFF
>TRBJ2-3|.|TRBV18|.
TGTGCCAGCTCACCACCCTCAGAAGATACGCAGTATTTT
CASSPPSEDTQYF
>TRBJ2-5|.|TRBV5-4|TRBD2
TGTGCCAGCAGCTTGGTTGGCGGGGGACAAGAGACCCAGTACTTC
CASSLVGGGQETQYF
>TRBJ2-7|.|TRBV2|.
TGTGCCAGCCGCTGGGACACCGGCTACGAGCAGTACTTC
CASRWDTGYEQYF
>TRBJ2-2|.|TRBV4-3|.
TGCGCCAGCAGCCAAGAACGAGCAGCGAACACCGGGGAGCTGTTTTTT
CASSQERAANTGELFF
>TRBJ1-1|.|TRBV9|TRBD1
TGTGCCAGCAGCCCCCGCATAGGACAGGGAATCACTGAAGCTTTCTTT
CASSPRIGQGITEAFF
>TRBJ2-3|.|TRBV7-9|.
TGTGCCAGCAGTTCTGGGACGGCATACACAGATACGCAGTATTTT
CASSSGTAYTDTQYF
>TRBJ1-2|.|TRBV10-3|.
TGTGCCTCCGCGAGGGACATGGAGGACTATGGCTACACCTTC
CASARDMEDYGYTF
>TRBJ2-2|.|TRBV5-1|TRBD1
TGCGCCAGCAGCTTGCAACAGGGGGCAGTCGGGGAGCTGTTTTTT
CASSLQQGAVGELFF
>TRBJ1-1|.|TRBV3-1/TRBV3-2|TRBD1
TGTGCCAGCAGCTCCCAGGGGGCGAGCACTGAAGCTTTCTTT
CASSSQGASTEAFF
>TRBJ2-7|.|TRBV5-4|.
TGTGCCAGCAGCCCGGGGGTTAGGTACTTC
CASSPGVRYF
>TRBJ1-1|.|TRBV30|.
TGTGCCTGGAGTGGGCGGCAGAACACTGAAGCTTTCTTT
CAWSGRQNTEAFF
>TRBJ2-5|.|TRBV27|TRBD2
TGTGCCAGCAGTTTACTTCCTAGCGGGGGGGAGACCCAGTACTTC
CASSLLPSGGETQYF
>TRBJ1-1|.|TRBV7-2|.
TGTGCCAGCAGCTTAGTACAAGGGACACCCGGGGGAGAGGGATTT
CASSLVQGTPGGEGF
>TRBJ2-7|.|TRBV4-3|TRBD1
TGCGCCAGCAGCCCCCGTGCAGGGGGCGCATACGAGCAGTACTTC
CASSPRAGGAYEQYF
>TRBJ1-2|.|TRBV30|TRBD1
TGTGCCTGGAGTCTTACCTTCCCGGGACAGGGGAGCCATGGCTACACCTTC
CAWSLTFPGQGSHGYTF
>TRBJ2-5|.|TRBV5-4|TRBD2
TGTGCCAGCAGCTCCCGGACTAGCGGGGGGGGAAGGGAGACCCAGTACTTC
CASSSRTSGGGRETQYF
>TRBJ2-7|.|TRBV19|.
TGTGCCAGTAGTAGGACGCCAGGGGAGCAGTACTTC
CASSRTPGEQYF
>TRBJ2-6|.|TRBV27|.
TGTGCCAGCAGTTTCAGTAAGGATTACGGCTCTGGGGCCAACGTCCTGACTTTC
CASSFSKDYGSGANVLTF
>TRBJ1-5|.|TRBV4-2|TRBD1
TGTGCCAGCAGCCAAGCCGGGACAGGGGGGGCTGTCATCAATCAGCCCCAGCATTTT
CASSQAGTGGAVINQPQHF
>TRBJ2-7|once|TRBV28|.
TGTGCCAGCAGTCCAGGGGACTGGCCGTCTGAGCAGTACTTC
CASSPGDWPSEQYF
>TRBJ2-5|.|TRBV6-7|TRBD2
TGTGCCAGCAGTTACTCGTTGACTAGCGGGAGGGCCTCTCAAGAGACCCAGTACTTC
CASSYSLTSGRASQETQYF
>TRBJ1-6|few|TRBV19|TRBD1
TGTGCCAGTAGCGGACAGGGACGATCACCCCTCCACTTT
CASSGQGRSPLHF
>TRBJ1-1|few|TRBV11-2|TRBD1
TGTGCCAGCAGCCTCGGACAGGGGGCGAACACTGAAGCTTTCTTT
CASSLGQGANTEAFF
>TRBJ1-5|.|TRBV5-1|.
TGCGCCAGCAGCTTTAGTGGGGGCCAGCCCCAGCATTTT
CASSFSGGQPQHF
>TRBJ2-7|.|TRBV2|.
TGTGCCAGCATTTCGAGCGAGCAGTACTTC
CASISSEQYF
>TRBJ1-3|.|TRBV7-8|TRBD1
TGTGCCAGCAGCCCTCACAGGGGGCGTCTTGAAAACACCATATATTTT
CASSPHRGRLENTIYF
>TRBJ1-1|.|TRBV28|TRBD1
TGTGCCAGCAGTGTCGGGACAGGGTACACTGAAGCTTTCTTT
CASSVGTGYTEAFF